This is a list of T cell receptor beta chains from one sample in a study of somatic mutations in cytotoxic T cells in rheumatoid arthritis. TCRdb's copy holds only in-frame clones and misses some; the assay was immunoSEQ multiplex PCR. The sample contains under 20,000 clones, roughly two thirds of which appear only once. Specimen: CD8+ T cells sorted from blood. The receptors come from an adult with rheumatoid arthritis. The CDR3 runs from the conserved cysteine through the conserved F or W. The D gene is left open where the match is weak. Some rows have no size entry. The others give once, few or many, or a class for an expanded clone.

>-|-|TRBJ2-1|TRBV6-6
TGTGCCAGCAGTTACCAGTGGAACAATGAGCAGTTCTTC
CASSYQWNNEQFF
>-|-|TRBJ2-3|TRBV12-5
TGTGCTAGTGGTTTGGTACCTCGGACCGGGCTTGGGACAGATACGCAGTATTTT
CASGLVPRTGLGTDTQYF
>TRBD1|-|TRBJ2-7|TRBV7-2
TGTGCCAGCAGCTTTCTTGGACAGGGGTTTGTCGAGCAGTACTTC
CASSFLGQGFVEQYF
>-|-|TRBJ2-2|TRBV5-6
TGTGCCAGCAGTCCATCAGGGATCACCGGGGAGCTGTTTTTT
CASSPSGITGELFF
>-|-|TRBJ1-1|TRBV19
TGTGCCAGTAGCCGGGTGCAGAACACTGAAGCTTTCTTT
CASSRVQNTEAFF
>-|-|TRBJ2-3|TRBV19
TGTGCCAGTAGTATGGGCCCGGTCCACACAGATACGCAGTATTTT
CASSMGPVHTDTQYF
>TRBD1|-|TRBJ1-1|TRBV5-1
TGCGCCAGCAGCCTCCGGGAAGGGGGGACAGGGAACACTGAAGCTTTCTTT
CASSLREGGTGNTEAFF
>-|-|TRBJ2-7|TRBV19
TGTGCCAGTAGTATCGGCAGGGAAGGGTACGAGCAGTACTTC
CASSIGREGYEQYF
>-|-|TRBJ2-7|TRBV11-3
TGTGCCAGCAGCCAGACAGGAGGGTACGAGCAGTACTTC
CASSQTGGYEQYF
>TRBD1|few|TRBJ2-7|TRBV27
TGTGCCAGCAGTTTAGGCGGTACAGGGGAAGCCTACGAGCAGTACTTC
CASSLGGTGEAYEQYF
>-|-|TRBJ2-5|TRBV5-1
TGCGCCAGCAGCCGGAGCGGGTTCCAAGAGACCCAGTACTTC
CASSRSGFQETQYF
>-|-|TRBJ2-3|TRBV7-8
TGTGCCAGCAGCTTGCCGCAGGGCGCTACGCAGTATTTT
CASSLPQGATQYF
>-|once|TRBJ2-2|TRBV2
TGTGCCAGCTCCATCCCGGGGGTTGGAGGGGAGCTGTTTTTT
CASSIPGVGGELFF
>TRBD1|-|TRBJ2-7|TRBV4-1
TGCGCCAGCAGCCAAGATCAGGGACAGCTTAACTACGAGCAGTACTTC
CASSQDQGQLNYEQYF
>-|few|TRBJ1-5|TRBV19
TGTGCCAGTAGTATAGGAGGGGACCGCAATCAGCCCCAGCATTTT
CASSIGGDRNQPQHF
>TRBD1|few|TRBJ1-2|TRBV19
TGTGCCAGTAGTATAGACCACAGGGGCGGCTACACCTTC
CASSIDHRGGYTF
>-|once|TRBJ2-7|TRBV5-1
TGCGCCAGCAGCCCACAGCAATCTGGCTACGAGCAGTACTTC
CASSPQQSGYEQYF
>-|few|TRBJ2-2|TRBV29-1
TGCAGCGTTCAGGGGCTAGCGGAGAACACCGGGGAGCTGTTTTTT
CSVQGLAENTGELFF
>-|-|TRBJ1-1|TRBV18
TGTGCCAGCTCACCACCGTCGTCCAAAGGAACTGAAGCTTTCTTT
CASSPPSSKGTEAFF
>-|few|TRBJ2-3|TRBV4-1
TGCGCCAGCAGCCAAACCCTCATCACAGATACGCAGTATTTT
CASSQTLITDTQYF
>TRBD1|once|TRBJ2-7|TRBV11-2
TGTGCCAGCAGCTTGGGGACAGGTCAGCGCGAGCAGTACTTC
CASSLGTGQREQYF
>-|-|TRBJ1-4|TRBV12-5
TGTGCTAGTGGTTCGACAGCCCCTAATGAAAAACTGTTTTTT
CASGSTAPNEKLFF
>-|-|TRBJ2-1|TRBV27
TGTGCCAGCAGTTTATATACGGAGATCTCCTACAATGAGCAGTTCTTC
CASSLYTEISYNEQFF
>-|-|TRBJ1-6|TRBV4-2
TGTGCCAGCAGCTTAGATTTCGATTCACCCCTCCACTTT
CASSLDFDSPLHF
>TRBD1|-|TRBJ2-7|TRBV2
TGTGCCAGCCAACCGGGACAGGGCTTCTACGAGCAGTACTTC
CASQPGQGFYEQYF
>-|-|TRBJ1-6|TRBV5-6
TGTGCCAGCAGTCTCGTCCGCAGGCGGGATTCACCCCTCCACTTT
CASSLVRRRDSPLHF
>-|-|TRBJ2-1|TRBV7-7
TGTGCCAGCAGCTTAAATACAGAGGCTGAGCAGTTCTTC
CASSLNTEAEQFF